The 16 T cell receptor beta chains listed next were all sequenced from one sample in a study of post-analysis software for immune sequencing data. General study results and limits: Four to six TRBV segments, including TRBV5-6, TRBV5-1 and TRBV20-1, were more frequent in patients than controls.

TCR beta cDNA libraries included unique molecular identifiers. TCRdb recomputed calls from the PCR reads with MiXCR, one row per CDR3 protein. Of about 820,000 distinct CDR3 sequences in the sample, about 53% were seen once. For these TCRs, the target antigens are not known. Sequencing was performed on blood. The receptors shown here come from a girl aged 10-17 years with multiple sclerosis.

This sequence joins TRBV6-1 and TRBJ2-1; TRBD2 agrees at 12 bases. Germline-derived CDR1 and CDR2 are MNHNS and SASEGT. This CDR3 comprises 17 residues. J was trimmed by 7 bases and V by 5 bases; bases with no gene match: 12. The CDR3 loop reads CASSHLAGGPSGNEQFF. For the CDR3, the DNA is TGTGCCAGCAGTCATCTAGCGGGAGGGCCCTCGGGAAATGAGCAGTTCTTC.

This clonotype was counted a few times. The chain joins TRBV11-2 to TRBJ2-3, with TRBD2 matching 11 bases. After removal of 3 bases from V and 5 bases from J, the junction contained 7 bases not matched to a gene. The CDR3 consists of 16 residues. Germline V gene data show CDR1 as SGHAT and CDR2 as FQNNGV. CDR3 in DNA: TGTGCCAGCAGCTTCTTAGCGGGGGGGCCGAGAGATACGCAGTATTTT. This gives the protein CASSFLAGGPRDTQYF.

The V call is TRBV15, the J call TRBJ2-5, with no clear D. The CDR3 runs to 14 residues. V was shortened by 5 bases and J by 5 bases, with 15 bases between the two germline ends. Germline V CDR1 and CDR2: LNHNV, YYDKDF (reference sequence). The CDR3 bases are TGTGCCACCAGCCCCCAAAGGCTCGGGGAGACCCAGTACTTC. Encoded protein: CATSPQRLGETQYF.

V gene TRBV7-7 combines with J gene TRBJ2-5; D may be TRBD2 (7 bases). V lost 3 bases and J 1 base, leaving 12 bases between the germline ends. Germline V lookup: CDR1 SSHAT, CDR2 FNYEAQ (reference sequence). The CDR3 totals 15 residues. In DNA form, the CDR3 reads TGTGCCAGCAGCTTGGGGGGGGGCGTCCAAGAGACCCAGTACTTC. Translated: CASSLGGGVQETQYF.

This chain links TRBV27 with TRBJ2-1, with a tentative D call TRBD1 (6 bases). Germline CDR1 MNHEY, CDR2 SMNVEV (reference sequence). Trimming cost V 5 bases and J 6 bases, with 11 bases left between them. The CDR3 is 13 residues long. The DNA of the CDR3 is TGTGCCAGCAGTGCCAACAGGGTCAATGAGCAGTTCTTC. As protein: CASSANRVNEQFF.

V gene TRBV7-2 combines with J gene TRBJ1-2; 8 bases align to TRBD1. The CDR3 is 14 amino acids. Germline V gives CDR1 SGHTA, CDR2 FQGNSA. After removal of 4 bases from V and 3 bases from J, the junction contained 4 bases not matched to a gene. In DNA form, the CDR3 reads TGTGCCAGCAGCTGGGACAGGTGGGACTATGGCTACACCTTC. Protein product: CASSWDRWDYGYTF.

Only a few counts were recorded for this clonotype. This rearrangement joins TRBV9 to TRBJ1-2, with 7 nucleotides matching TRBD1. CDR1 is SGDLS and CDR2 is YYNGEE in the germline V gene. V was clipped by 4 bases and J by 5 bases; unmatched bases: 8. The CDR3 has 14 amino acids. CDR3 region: CASSSPGQPYGYTF. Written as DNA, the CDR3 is TGTGCCAGCAGCTCACCGGGACAGCCTTATGGCTACACCTTC.

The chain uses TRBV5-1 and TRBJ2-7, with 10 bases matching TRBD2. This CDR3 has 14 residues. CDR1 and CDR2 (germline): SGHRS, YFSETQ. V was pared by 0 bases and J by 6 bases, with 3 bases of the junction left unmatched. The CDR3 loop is CASSLEGLASEQYF. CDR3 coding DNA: TGCGCCAGCAGCTTGGAGGGACTAGCGAGCGAGCAGTACTTC.

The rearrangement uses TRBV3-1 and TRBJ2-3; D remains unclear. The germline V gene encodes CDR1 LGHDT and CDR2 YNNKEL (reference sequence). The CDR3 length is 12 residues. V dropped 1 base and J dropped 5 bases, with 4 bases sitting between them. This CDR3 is CASSQVKDTQYF. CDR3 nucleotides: TGTGCCAGCAGCCAAGTAAAAGATACGCAGTATTTT.

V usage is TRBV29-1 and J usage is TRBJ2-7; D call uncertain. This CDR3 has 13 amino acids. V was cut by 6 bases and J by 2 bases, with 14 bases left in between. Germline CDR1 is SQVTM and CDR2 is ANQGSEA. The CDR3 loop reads CSVPGVGPYEQYF. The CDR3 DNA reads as TGCAGCGTCCCTGGTGTCGGCCCCTACGAGCAGTACTTC.

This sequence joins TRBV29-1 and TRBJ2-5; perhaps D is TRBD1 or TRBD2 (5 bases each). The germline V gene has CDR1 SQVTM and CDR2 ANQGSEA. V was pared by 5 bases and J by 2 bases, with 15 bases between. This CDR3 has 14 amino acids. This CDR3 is CSVRRGGPQETQYF. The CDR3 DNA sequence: TGCAGCGTTCGAAGGGGCGGGCCACAAGAGACCCAGTACTTC.

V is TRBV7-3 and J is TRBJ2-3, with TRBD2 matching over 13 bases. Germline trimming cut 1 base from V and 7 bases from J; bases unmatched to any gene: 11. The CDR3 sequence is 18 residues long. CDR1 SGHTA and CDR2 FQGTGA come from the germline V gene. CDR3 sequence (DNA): TGTGCCAGCAGCTTAATAGCTACTAGCGGGGGGGCCAAGCATACGCAGTATTTT. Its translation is CASSLIATSGGAKHTQYF.

The CDR3 coding sequence is TGCGCCAGCAGCCCACTCACTAGCGGGGGGCCCACAGATACGCAGTATTTT. Translated, it gives CASSPLTSGGPTDTQYF. The chain couples TRBV5-1 to TRBJ2-3; 12 bases fit TRBD2. The CDR3 contains 17 residues. Germline CDR1 reads SGHRS; CDR2 reads YFSETQ. After removal of 4 bases from V and 2 bases from J, the junction contained 8 bases not matched to a gene.

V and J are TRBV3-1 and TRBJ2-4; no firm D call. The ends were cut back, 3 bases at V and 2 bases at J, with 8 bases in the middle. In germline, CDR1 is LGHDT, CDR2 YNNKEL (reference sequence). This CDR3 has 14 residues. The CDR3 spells CASSHRASKNIQYF. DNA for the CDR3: TGTGCCAGCAGCCACCGGGCTTCCAAAAACATTCAGTACTTC.

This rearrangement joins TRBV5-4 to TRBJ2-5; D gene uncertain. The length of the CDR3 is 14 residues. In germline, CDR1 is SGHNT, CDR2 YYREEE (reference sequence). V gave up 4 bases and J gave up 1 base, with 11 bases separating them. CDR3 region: CASSPEPPQETQYF. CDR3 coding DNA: TGTGCCAGCAGCCCCGAGCCGCCCCAAGAGACCCAGTACTTC.

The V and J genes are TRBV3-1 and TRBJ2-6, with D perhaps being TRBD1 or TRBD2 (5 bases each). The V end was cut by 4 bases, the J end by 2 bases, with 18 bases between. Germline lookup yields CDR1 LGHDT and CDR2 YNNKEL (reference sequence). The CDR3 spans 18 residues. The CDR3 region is CASSLLSPGAAGANVLTF. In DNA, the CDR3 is TGTGCCAGCAGCCTCCTAAGTCCCGGGGCAGCTGGGGCCAACGTCCTGACTTTC. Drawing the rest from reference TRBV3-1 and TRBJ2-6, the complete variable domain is DTAVSQTPKYLVTQMGNDKSIKCEQNLGHDTMYWYKQDSKKFLKIMFSYNNKELIINETVPNRFSPKSPDKAHLNLHINSLELGDSAVYFCASSLLSPGAAGANVLTFGAGSRLTVL.